This T cell receptor beta chain stems from a study of HIV-infected patients and healthy controls. CDR3 length: 22 residues. Losses at the gene ends were 6 bases for V and 0 bases for J; bases not matched to a gene: 20. Per the germline V gene, CDR1 is KGHSH and CDR2 is LQKENI. Each CDR3 protein is one row after TCRdb ran MiXCR on the 5' RACE reads. The table lists almost 65,000 distinct CDR3 sequences, about 19% of them singletons. The sample consisted of CD4+ T cells from blood. The chain employs TRBV18 and TRBJ2-1, with 13 bases fitting TRBD2. The origin of this receptor is a human donor in good health. CDR3 amino acids: CASSPRRSTSGRASSSYNEQFF. The CDR3 DNA follows: TGTGCCAGCTCCCCCCGACGGTCCACTAGCGGGAGGGCCTCAAGCTCCTACAATGAGCAGTTCTTC.